These T cell receptor beta chains were read from a single sample in a study of blood T cell repertoires in COVID-19. Some clones are missing from TCRdb's copy, which holds only in-frame ones; the method was immunoSEQ multiplex PCR. Of approximately 75,000 clones listed, 75% to 85% are singletons. What was sequenced was peripheral blood. The receptors shown here come from a woman in her fifties or sixties with acute or convalescent COVID-19. Both conserved end residues are part of each CDR3. Each record gives: D gene, clone size, J gene, V gene, CDR3 protein, CDR3 DNA. The D gene is left open where the match is weak. Expanded clones get a size class; other rows say once, few or many, or leave the size out.

- | - | TRBJ2-5 | TRBV10-3 | CAISDPTGRGQETQYF | TGTGCCATCAGTGACCCAACGGGGCGGGGACAAGAGACCCAGTACTTC
- | once | TRBJ2-1 | TRBV4-3 | CASSQAGRDNEQFF | TGCGCCAGCAGCCAAGCTGGGCGGGACAATGAGCAGTTCTTC
- | once | TRBJ1-1 | TRBV12-3/TRBV12-4 | CASSLSRMAVAFF | TGTGCCAGCAGTTTATCCCGGATGGCGGTTGCTTTCTTT
TRBD1 | - | TRBJ2-2 | TRBV5-5 | CASSPHGQGALWTGELFF | TGTGCCAGCAGCCCGCATGGACAGGGGGCTCTATGGACCGGGGAGCTGTTTTTT
- | - | TRBJ2-7 | TRBV7-2 | CASSNPGDRALYF | TGTGCCAGCAGCAACCCCGGTGATAGAGCCTTATACTTC
- | - | TRBJ2-4 | TRBV6-5 | CASSYGHGDIQYF | TGTGCCAGCAGTTACGGACACGGTGACATTCAGTACTTC
TRBD1 | - | TRBJ2-2 | TRBV6-6 | CASKTGSLNTGELFF | TGTGCCAGCAAGACAGGGTCATTGAACACCGGGGAGCTGTTTTTT
TRBD1 | - | TRBJ1-6 | TRBV6-1 | CASREQGKGLSYNSPLHF | TGTGCCAGCAGAGAACAGGGGAAGGGGCTCTCCTATAATTCACCCCTCCACTTT
- | - | TRBJ1-2 | TRBV29-1 | CSVGTVTRGNYGYTF | TGCAGCGTTGGGACAGTTACCAGAGGGAACTATGGCTACACCTTC
- | - | TRBJ2-7 | TRBV5-1 | CASSLTQGVDEQYF | TGCGCCAGCAGCCTGACCCAGGGTGTGGACGAGCAGTACTTC
TRBD2 | - | TRBJ2-3 | TRBV5-1 | CASSLGSGGTYTQYF | TGCGCCAGCAGCTTGGGGTCGGGAGGCACCTATACGCAGTATTTT
TRBD1 | - | TRBJ1-5 | TRBV27 | CASSLTGVLGLNQPQHF | TGTGCCAGCAGTCTCACAGGGGTTTTGGGTCTCAATCAGCCCCAGCATTTT
- | - | TRBJ1-1 | TRBV18 | CASSPAGENTEAFF | TGTGCCAGCTCACCAGCAGGGGAGAACACTGAAGCTTTCTTT
- | - | TRBJ2-5 | TRBV2 | CASGGGETQYF | TGTGCCAGCGGGGGCGGAGAGACCCAGTACTTC
- | few | TRBJ1-1 | TRBV15 | CATSREVGAGGTLTEAFF | TGTGCCACCAGCAGAGAGGTTGGGGCTGGGGGCACACTCACTGAAGCTTTCTTT
TRBD2 | - | TRBJ2-5 | TRBV5-1 | CASSPVLAGIVPLETQYF | TGCGCCAGCAGCCCCGTTTTAGCGGGGATCGTACCATTAGAGACCCAGTACTTC
TRBD2 | - | TRBJ2-7 | TRBV5-6 | CASSPGLVGYEQYF | TGTGCCAGCAGCCCGGGACTAGTGGGCTACGAGCAGTACTTC
TRBD2 | - | TRBJ2-7 | TRBV9 | CASSVGGSGEQYF | TGTGCCAGCAGCGTAGGCGGGAGCGGTGAGCAGTACTTC
TRBD2 | - | TRBJ2-3 | TRBV6-5 | CASSLAGGNTDTQYF | TGTGCCAGCAGCCTAGCGGGGGGAAACACAGATACGCAGTATTTT
- | - | TRBJ1-1 | TRBV9 | CASSVEGGTEAFF | TGTGCCAGCAGCGTAGAAGGGGGCACTGAAGCTTTCTTT
- | - | TRBJ2-2 | TRBV27 | CATRDTSTGELFF | TGTGCCACCAGGGACACATCGACCGGGGAGCTGTTTTTT
- | - | TRBJ2-7 | TRBV29-1 | CSVALDKDEQYF | TGCAGCGTTGCGTTGGACAAGGACGAGCAGTACTTC
- | - | TRBJ2-1 | TRBV19 | CASSIGLRNNEQFF | TGTGCCAGTAGCATTGGACTCCGAAACAATGAGCAGTTCTTC
- | - | TRBJ2-3 | TRBV9 | CASSATTDTQYF | TGTGCCAGCAGCGCCACTACAGATACGCAGTATTTT
TRBD1 | once | TRBJ1-1 | TRBV7-9 | CASSQDRGKTEAFF | TGTGCCAGCAGCCAGGACAGGGGTAAAACTGAAGCTTTCTTT
- | - | TRBJ1-2 | TRBV10-3 | CAISESEGDGYTF | TGTGCCATCAGTGAGTCCGAGGGAGATGGCTACACCTTC
TRBD1 | - | TRBJ2-7 | TRBV12-5 | CASGPDRGYEQYF | TGTGCTAGTGGCCCCGACAGGGGGTACGAGCAGTACTTC
TRBD1 | - | TRBJ1-2 | TRBV3-1/TRBV3-2 | CASSQVGTGLFGGYTF | TGTGCCAGCAGCCAAGTTGGGACAGGGCTTTTTGGTGGCTACACCTTC
TRBD2 | - | TRBJ2-1 | TRBV4-2 | CASSQAEGLAGANEQFF | TGTGCCAGCAGCCAGGCAGAAGGACTAGCGGGGGCCAATGAGCAGTTCTTC
- | - | TRBJ2-6 | TRBV5-1 | CASSLASKGANVLTF | TGCGCCAGCAGCTTGGCTTCTAAAGGGGCCAACGTCCTGACTTTC
- | - | TRBJ2-7 | TRBV6-2/TRBV6-3 | CASSYSTQALSYEQYF | TGTGCCAGCAGTTACTCGACACAGGCACTCTCCTACGAGCAGTACTTC
TRBD2 | once | TRBJ2-7 | TRBV7-8 | CASSQGGLAGVYEQYF | TGTGCCAGCAGCCAGGGAGGACTAGCGGGAGTCTACGAGCAGTACTTC
TRBD1 | - | TRBJ1-2 | TRBV6-5 | CASKGQGASSGYTF | TGTGCCAGCAAAGGACAGGGGGCTTCCTCTGGCTACACCTTC
- | - | TRBJ2-7 | TRBV6-2/TRBV6-3 | CASSYIYAYEQYF | TGTGCCAGCAGTTATATCTACGCCTACGAGCAGTACTTC
TRBD2 | - | TRBJ2-7 | TRBV11-2 | CASSLVGGFGNEQYF | TGTGCCAGCAGCTTAGTCGGGGGGTTCGGGAACGAGCAGTACTTC
TRBD1 | - | TRBJ1-1 | TRBV24-1 | CATEHRGEAFF | TGTGCCACCGAACACAGGGGCGAAGCTTTCTTT
TRBD1 | - | TRBJ2-6 | TRBV5-1 | CASTEGQGLRVSGANVLTF | TGCGCCAGTACGGAGGGACAGGGTCTTCGAGTCTCTGGGGCCAACGTCCTGACTTTC
- | - | TRBJ2-1 | TRBV7-9 | CASSLTTGTYNEQFF | TGTGCCAGCAGCTTAACCACAGGTACCTACAATGAGCAGTTCTTC
- | few | TRBJ1-3 | TRBV12-3/TRBV12-4 | CASSFAGNTIYF | TGTGCCAGCAGTTTTGCAGGGAACACCATATATTTT
- | - | TRBJ1-1 | TRBV12-3/TRBV12-4 | CASSLSRSEAFF | TGTGCCAGCAGTCTAAGTCGGTCAGAAGCTTTCTTT
- | - | TRBJ2-2 | TRBV6-6 | CASGPVRELFF | TGTGCCAGCGGGCCGGTACGGGAGCTGTTTTTT
- | - | TRBJ2-6 | TRBV7-2 | CASSLVIGVANVLTF | TGTGCCAGCAGCTTAGTTATAGGGGTAGCCAACGTCCTGACTTTC
- | many | TRBJ1-1 | TRBV6-2/TRBV6-3 | CASSSEAPNTEAFF | TGTGCCAGCAGCTCCGAGGCCCCGAACACTGAAGCTTTCTTT
- | - | TRBJ1-1 | TRBV5-1 | CASRESGAWGNTEAFF | TGCGCCAGCAGGGAGTCAGGGGCCTGGGGGAACACTGAAGCTTTCTTT
TRBD1 | - | TRBJ2-3 | TRBV5-8 | CASSLVTGTGGQYF | TGTGCCAGCAGCTTAGTAACCGGGACAGGAGGGCAGTATTTT